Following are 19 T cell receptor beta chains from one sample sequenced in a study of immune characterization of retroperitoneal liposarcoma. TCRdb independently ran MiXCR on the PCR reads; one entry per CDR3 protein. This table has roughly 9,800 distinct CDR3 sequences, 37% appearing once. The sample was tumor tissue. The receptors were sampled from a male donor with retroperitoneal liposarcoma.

The CDR3 loop reads CASSLVAAYEQYF. The CDR3 DNA reads TGTGCCAGCAGCTTAGTAGCTGCCTACGAGCAGTACTTC. The chain combines TRBV11-1 with TRBJ2-1; D ambiguous. The J call is uncertain, as TRBJ2-7 better fits the DNA end. The CDR3 loop spans 13 amino acids. CDR1 and CDR2 from the germline V gene are SGHAT and FQDESV (reference sequence).

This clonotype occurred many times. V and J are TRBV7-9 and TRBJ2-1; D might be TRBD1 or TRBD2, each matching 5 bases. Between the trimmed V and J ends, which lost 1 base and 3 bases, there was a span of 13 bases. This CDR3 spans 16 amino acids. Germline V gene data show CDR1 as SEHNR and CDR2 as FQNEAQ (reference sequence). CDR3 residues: CASSLVPGAHYNEQFF. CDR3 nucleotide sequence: TGTGCCAGCAGCTTAGTCCCCGGGGCACACTACAATGAGCAGTTCTTC.

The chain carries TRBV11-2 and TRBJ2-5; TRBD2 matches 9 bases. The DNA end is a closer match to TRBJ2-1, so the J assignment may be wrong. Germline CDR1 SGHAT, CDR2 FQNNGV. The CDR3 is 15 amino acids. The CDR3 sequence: CASSLLAGPQETQFF. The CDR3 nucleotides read TGTGCCAGCAGCTTACTAGCGGGGCCCCAAGAGACCCAGTTCTTC.

CDR3 sequence: CASGWGEQYF. For the CDR3, the DNA is TGTGCCAGCGGATGGGGGGAGCAGTACTTC. The J gene is TRBJ2-5, the V gene TRBV6-1, with D tentatively TRBD2 (6 bases). In germline, CDR1 is MNHNS, CDR2 SASEGT. CDR3 length: 10 residues. V was trimmed by 8 bases and J by 11 bases, leaving 12 bases between them.

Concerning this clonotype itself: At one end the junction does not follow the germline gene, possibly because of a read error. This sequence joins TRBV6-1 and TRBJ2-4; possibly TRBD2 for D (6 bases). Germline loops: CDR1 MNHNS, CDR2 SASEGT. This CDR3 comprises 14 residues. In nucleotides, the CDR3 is TGTGCCAGCAGTGAATTCGCGGGGAGTTCACCCCTCCACTTC. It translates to CASSEFAGSSPLHF.

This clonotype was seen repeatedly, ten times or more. The CDR3 DNA reads TGTGCCAGTCAGACAGGGGGCGCCTACAATGAGCAGTTCTTC. This encodes CASQTGGAYNEQFF. V is TRBV7-8 and J is TRBJ2-1; 10 nucleotides line up with TRBD1. Germline V gives CDR1 SGHVS, CDR2 FQNEAQ. This CDR3 is 14 amino acids long. V was pared by 9 bases and J by 2 bases, with 4 bases of the junction left unmatched.

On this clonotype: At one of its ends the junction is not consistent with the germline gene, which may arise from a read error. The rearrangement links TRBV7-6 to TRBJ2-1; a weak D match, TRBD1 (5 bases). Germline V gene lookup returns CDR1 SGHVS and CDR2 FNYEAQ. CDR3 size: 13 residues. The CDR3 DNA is TGTGCTAGCAGTCTGGACGGACAAGAGACCCAGTTCTTC. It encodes CASSLDGQETQFF.

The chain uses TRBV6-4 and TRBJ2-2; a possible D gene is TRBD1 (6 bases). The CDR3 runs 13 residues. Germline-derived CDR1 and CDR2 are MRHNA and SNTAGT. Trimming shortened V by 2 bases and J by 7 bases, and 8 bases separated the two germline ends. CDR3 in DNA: TGTGCCAGCAGTGACACAGGGAACGGGGAGCTGTTTTTT. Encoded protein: CASSDTGNGELFF.

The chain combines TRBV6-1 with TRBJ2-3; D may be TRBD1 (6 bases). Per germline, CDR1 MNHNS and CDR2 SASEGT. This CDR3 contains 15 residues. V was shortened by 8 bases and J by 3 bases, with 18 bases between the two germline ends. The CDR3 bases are TGTGCCAGCGCCTACTTCGGGCAGGGGACAGATACGCAGTATTTT. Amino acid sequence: CASAYFGQGTDTQYF.

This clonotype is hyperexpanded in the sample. The CDR3 DNA sequence: TGTGCCAGCAGTTTAAGGTACTCCGGAGATACGCAGTATTTT. Amino acids: CASSLRYSGDTQYF. V gene TRBV27 combines with J gene TRBJ2-3, with unresolved D. The germline CDR1 and CDR2 sequences are MNHEY and SMNVEV (reference sequence). The CDR3 length is 14 residues. V was clipped by 2 bases and J by 5 bases, with 11 bases between them.

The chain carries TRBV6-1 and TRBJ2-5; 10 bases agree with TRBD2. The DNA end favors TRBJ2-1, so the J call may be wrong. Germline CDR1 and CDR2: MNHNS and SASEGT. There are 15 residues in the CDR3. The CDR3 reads CASSSTSGATYEQFF. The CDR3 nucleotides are TGTGCCAGCAGTTCAACTAGCGGGGCGACCTACGAGCAGTTCTTC.

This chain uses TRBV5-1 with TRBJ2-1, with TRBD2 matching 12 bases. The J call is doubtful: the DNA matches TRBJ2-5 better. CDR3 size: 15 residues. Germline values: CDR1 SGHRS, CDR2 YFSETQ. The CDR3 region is CASSLTTSGRETQYF. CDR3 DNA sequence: TGCGCCAGCAGCTTAACGACTAGCGGGAGAGAGACCCAGTACTTC.

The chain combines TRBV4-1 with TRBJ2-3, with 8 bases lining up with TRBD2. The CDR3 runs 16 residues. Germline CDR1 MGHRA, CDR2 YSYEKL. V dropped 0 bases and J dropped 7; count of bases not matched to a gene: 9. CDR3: CASSQDREGTPNTQYF. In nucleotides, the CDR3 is TGCGCCAGCAGCCAAGACCGGGAGGGAACTCCCAATACGCAGTATTTT.

As DNA, the CDR3 is TGTGCCAGCAGTGACCACGACCGGACCCAGTACTTC. It codes for CASSDHDRTQYF. This chain links TRBV6-1 with TRBJ2-7; no reliable D call. The better agreement between TRBJ2-5 and the DNA end casts doubt on the J call. This CDR3 is 12 amino acids long. Per the germline V gene, CDR1 is MNHNS and CDR2 is SASEGT.

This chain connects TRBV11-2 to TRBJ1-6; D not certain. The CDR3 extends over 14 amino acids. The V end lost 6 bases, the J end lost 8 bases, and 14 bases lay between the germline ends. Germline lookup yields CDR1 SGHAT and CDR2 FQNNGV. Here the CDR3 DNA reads TGTGCCAGCAGGGAGAGCCGACTCCATTCACCCCTCCACTTT. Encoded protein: CASRESRLHSPLHF.

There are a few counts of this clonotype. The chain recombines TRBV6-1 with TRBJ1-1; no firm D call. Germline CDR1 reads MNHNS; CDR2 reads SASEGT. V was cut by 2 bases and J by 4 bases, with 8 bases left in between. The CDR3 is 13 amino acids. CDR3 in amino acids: CASSENLGTEAFF. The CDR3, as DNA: TGTGCCAGCAGTGAAAACCTGGGCACTGAAGCTTTCTTT.

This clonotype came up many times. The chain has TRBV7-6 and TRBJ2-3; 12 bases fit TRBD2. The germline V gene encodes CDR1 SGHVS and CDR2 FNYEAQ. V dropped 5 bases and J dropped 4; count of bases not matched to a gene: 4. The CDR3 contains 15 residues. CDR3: CASSTGLAGPDTQYF. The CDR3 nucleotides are TGTGCCAGCAGCACCGGACTAGCGGGACCAGATACGCAGTATTTT.

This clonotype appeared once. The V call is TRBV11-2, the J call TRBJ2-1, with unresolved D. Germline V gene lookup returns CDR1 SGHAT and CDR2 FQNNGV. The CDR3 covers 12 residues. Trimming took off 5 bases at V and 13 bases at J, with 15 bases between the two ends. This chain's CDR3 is CASSRWEETQFF. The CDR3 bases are TGTGCCAGCAGCCGGTGGGAAGAGACCCAGTTCTTC.

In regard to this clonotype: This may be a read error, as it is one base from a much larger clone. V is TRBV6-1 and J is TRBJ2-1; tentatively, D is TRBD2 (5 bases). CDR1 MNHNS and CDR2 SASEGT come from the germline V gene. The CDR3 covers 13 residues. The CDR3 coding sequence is TGTGTCAGCAAGCGGCAGAGCTCCTACGAGCAGTTCTTC. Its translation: CVSKRQSSYEQFF.